One TCR beta chain is described in this entry. Its antigen is unknown. Here immunoSEQ multiplex PCR was the method, and the copy in TCRdb shows in-frame clones only, minus some. The sample has nearly 750,000 clones, about two thirds seen once; the top ten hold approximately 1.7%. The data belong to a study of shared clonotypes between healthy human individuals. Study as a whole: Donor ages ranged 18 to 49 years: a couple of women, three men.

The germline V gene has CDR1 WSHSY and CDR2 SAAADI. Deletions cut 4 bases from V and 3 bases from J, with 11 bases between. This CDR3 has 14 amino acids. Study-level points and caveats: The naive CD4 repertoires of a handful of donors were compared, and around 5% of clonotypes were shared. In having few donors, the study represented limited genetic and exposure-history diversity.

This chain joins TRBV10-2 and TRBJ2-3; maybe TRBD2 (6 bases). Material: memory CD4+ T cells sorted from blood. The subset here: CD45RA-negative fraction. The receptor was derived from a woman aged 25 to 39 in good health. CDR3 in DNA: TGCGCCAGCAGTGGATTAGCGGTAACAGATACGCAGTATTTT. Residues: CASSGLAVTDTQYF.